This T cell receptor beta chain was identified in a study of blood T cell repertoires in COVID-19. Across the whole study: From the United States, Italy and Spain came samples of acute and convalescent COVID-19. T cells, B-cell-depleted T cells, or PBMCs provided the cDNA or gDNA that served as material.

CDR3 length equals 11 residues. The germline gives CDR1 LNHDA, CDR2 SQIVND (reference sequence). V dropped 8 bases and J dropped 4 bases, with 8 bases sitting between them. As processed by the authors: Scientists estimated how many nucleated cells there were by amplifying reference gene primers. The data were produced by immunoSEQ multiplex PCR, yet TCRdb's version contains in-frame clones alone and is incomplete. That table is the source of V, J and clone size, and D and trimming were worked out from the DNA. The sample records 110,000 to 150,000 clones, around 87% being singletons. This clone appeared a single time.

Source material: peripheral blood. V gene TRBV19 combines with J gene TRBJ1-2; no clear D. This sequence was found in a human donor in a cohort sampled during active COVID-19. CDR3 sequence reads: CASGTIYGYTF. The CDR3 DNA reads TGTGCCAGTGGCACTATCTATGGCTACACCTTC.